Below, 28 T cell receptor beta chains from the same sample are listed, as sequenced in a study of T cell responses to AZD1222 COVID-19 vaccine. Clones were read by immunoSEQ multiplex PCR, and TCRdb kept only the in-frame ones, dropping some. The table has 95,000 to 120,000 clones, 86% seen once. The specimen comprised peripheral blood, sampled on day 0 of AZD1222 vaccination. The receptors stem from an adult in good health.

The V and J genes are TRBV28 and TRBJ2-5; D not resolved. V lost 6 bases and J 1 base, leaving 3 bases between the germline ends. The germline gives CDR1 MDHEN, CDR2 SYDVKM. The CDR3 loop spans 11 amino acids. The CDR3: CASRRQETQYF. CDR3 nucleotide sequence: TGTGCCAGCAGGCGCCAAGAGACCCAGTACTTC. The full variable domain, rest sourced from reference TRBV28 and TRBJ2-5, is DVKVTQSSRYLVKRTGEKVFLECVQDMDHENMFWYRQDPGLGLRLIYFSYDVKMKEKGDIPEGYSVSREKKERFSLILESASTNQTSMYLCASRRQETQYFGPGTRLLVL.

The DNA of the CDR3 is TGTGCCACAACTACGACAGCCCCTAGGGAAGCTTTCTTT. It translates to CATTTTAPREAFF. The V gene is TRBV19, the J gene TRBJ1-1, with TRBD1 as a possible D gene (5 bases). Trimming pared 10 bases from V and 8 bases from J, leaving 20 bases between. In germline, CDR1 is LNHDA, CDR2 SQIVND (reference sequence). The CDR3 has 13 residues.

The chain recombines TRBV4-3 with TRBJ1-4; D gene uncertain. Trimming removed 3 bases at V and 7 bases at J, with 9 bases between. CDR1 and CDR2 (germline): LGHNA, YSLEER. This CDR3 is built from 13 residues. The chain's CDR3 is CASSHNSGEKLFF. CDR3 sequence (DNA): TGCGCCAGCAGCCATAATTCGGGTGAAAAACTGTTTTTT.

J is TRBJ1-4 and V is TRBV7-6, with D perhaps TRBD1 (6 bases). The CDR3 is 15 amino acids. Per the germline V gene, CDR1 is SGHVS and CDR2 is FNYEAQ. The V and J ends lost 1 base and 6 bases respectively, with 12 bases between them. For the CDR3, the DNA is TGTGCCAGCAGCTTAGTACAGGGCTTTGATGAAAAACTGTTTTTT. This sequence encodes CASSLVQGFDEKLFF.

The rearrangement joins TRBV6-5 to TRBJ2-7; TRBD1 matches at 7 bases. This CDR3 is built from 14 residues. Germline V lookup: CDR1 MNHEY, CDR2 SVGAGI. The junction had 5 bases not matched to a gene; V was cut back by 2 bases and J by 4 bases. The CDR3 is CASSYTIQGYEQYF. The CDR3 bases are TGTGCCAGCAGTTACACTATACAGGGGTACGAGCAGTACTTC.

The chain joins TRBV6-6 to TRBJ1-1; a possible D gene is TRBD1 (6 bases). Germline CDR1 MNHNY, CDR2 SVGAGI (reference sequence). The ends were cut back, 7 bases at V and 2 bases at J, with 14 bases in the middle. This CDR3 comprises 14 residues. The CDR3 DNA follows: TGTGCCAGCACCTACGGGACAATAAACACTGAAGCTTTCTTT. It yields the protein CASTYGTINTEAFF.

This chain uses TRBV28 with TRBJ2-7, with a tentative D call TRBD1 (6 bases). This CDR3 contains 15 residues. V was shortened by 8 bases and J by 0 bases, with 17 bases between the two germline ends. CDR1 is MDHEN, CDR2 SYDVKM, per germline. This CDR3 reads CASVTAGDGSYEQYF. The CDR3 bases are TGTGCCAGCGTCACGGCAGGGGATGGCTCCTACGAGCAGTACTTC.

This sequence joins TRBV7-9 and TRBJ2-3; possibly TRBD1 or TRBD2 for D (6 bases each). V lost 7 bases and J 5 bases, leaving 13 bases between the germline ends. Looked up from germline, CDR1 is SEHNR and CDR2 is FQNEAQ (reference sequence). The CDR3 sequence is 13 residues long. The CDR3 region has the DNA TGTGCCAGCACCTCTAAGGGGGGAGATACGCAGTATTTT. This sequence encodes CASTSKGGDTQYF.

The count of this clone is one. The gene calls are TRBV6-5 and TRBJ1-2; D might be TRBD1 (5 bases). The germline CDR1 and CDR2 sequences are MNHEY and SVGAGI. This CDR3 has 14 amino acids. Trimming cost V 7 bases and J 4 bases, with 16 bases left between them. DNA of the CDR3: TGTGCCAGCACCTCAGACAGCCGTCGCTATGGCTACACCTTC. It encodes CASTSDSRRYGYTF.

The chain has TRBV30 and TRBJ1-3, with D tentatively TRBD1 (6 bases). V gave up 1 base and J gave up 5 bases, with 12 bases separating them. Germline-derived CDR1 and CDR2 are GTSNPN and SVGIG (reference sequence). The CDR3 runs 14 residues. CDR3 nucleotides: TGTGCCTGGAGTGACAGGGTCATGCGAAACACCATATATTTT. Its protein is CAWSDRVMRNTIYF.

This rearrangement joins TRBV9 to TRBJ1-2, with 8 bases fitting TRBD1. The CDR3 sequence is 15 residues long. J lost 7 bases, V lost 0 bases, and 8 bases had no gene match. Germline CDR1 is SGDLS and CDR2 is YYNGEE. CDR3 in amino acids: CASSVEGQGAFGYTF. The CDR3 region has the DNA TGTGCCAGCAGCGTAGAGGGTCAGGGGGCGTTTGGCTACACCTTC. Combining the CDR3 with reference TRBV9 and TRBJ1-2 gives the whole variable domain DSGVTQTPKHLITATGQRVTLRCSPRSGDLSVYWYQQSLDQGLQFLIQYYNGEERAKGNILERFSAQQFPDLHSELNLSSLELGDSALYFCASSVEGQGAFGYTFGSGTRLTVV.

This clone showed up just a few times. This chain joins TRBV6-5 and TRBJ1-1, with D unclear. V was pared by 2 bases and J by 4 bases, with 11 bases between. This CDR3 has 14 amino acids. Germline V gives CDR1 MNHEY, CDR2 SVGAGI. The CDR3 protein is CASSYLGGGTEAFF. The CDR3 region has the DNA TGTGCCAGCAGTTACCTGGGTGGCGGCACTGAAGCTTTCTTT.

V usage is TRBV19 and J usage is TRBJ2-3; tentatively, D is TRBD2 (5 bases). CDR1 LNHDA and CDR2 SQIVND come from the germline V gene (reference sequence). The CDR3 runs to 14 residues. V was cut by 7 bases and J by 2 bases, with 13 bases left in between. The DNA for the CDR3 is TGTGCCAGTACCATGGGCGGGCCCACAGATACGCAGTATTTT. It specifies CASTMGGPTDTQYF.

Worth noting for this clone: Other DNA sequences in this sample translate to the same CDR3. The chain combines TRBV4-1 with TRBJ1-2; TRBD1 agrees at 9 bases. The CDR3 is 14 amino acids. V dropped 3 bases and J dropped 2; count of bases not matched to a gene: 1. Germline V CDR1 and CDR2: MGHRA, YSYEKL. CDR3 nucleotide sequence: TGCGCCAGCAGCCAGGGGACAGGGAACTATGGCTACACCTTC. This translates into CASSQGTGNYGYTF.

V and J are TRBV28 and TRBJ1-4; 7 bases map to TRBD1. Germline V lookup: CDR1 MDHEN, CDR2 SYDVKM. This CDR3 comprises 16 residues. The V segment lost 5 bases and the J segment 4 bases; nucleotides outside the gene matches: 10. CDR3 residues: CASSHGTELLNEKLFF. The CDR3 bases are TGTGCCAGCAGTCACGGGACAGAACTTCTTAATGAAAAACTGTTTTTT.

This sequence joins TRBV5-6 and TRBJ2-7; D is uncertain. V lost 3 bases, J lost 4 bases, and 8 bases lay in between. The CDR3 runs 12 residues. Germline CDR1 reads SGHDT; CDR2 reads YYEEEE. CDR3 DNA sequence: TGTGCCAGCAGCTGGCAGGATTACGAGCAGTACTTC. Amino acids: CASSWQDYEQYF.

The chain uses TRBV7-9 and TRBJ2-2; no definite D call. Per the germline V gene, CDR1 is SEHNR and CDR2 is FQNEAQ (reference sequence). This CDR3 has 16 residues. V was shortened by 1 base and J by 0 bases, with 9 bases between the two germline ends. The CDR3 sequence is CASSLVADANTGELFF. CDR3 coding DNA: TGTGCCAGCAGCTTAGTAGCAGACGCGAACACCGGGGAGCTGTTTTTT.

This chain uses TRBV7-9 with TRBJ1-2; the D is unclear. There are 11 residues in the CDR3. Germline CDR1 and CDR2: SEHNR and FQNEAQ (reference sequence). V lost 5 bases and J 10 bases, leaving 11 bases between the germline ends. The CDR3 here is CASSAPANYTF. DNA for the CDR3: TGTGCCAGCAGCGCTCCGGCAAACTACACCTTC. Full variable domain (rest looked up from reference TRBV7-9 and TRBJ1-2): DTGVSQNPRHKITKRGQNVTFRCDPISEHNRLYWYRQTLGQGPEFLTYFQNEAQLEKSRLLSDRFSAERPKGSFSTLEIQRTEQGDSAMYLCASSAPANYTFGSGTRLTVV.

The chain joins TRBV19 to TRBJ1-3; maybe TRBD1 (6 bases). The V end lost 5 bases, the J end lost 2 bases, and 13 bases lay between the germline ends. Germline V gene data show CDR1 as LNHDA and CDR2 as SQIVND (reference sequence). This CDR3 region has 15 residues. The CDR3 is CASSPQGATGNTIYF. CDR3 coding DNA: TGTGCCAGTAGTCCACAGGGAGCAACTGGAAACACCATATATTTT. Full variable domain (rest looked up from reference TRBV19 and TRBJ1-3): DGGITQSPKYLFRKEGQNVTLSCEQNLNHDAMYWYRQDPGQGLRLIYYSQIVNDFQKGDIAEGYSVSREKKESFPLTVTSAQKNPTAFYLCASSPQGATGNTIYFGEGSWLTVV.

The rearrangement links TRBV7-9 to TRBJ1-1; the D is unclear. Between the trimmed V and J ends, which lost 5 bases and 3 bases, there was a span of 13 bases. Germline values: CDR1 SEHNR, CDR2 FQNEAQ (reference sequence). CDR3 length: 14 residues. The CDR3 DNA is TGTGCCAGCAGCCCAGTGGGGTACGACACTGAAGCTTTCTTT. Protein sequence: CASSPVGYDTEAFF.

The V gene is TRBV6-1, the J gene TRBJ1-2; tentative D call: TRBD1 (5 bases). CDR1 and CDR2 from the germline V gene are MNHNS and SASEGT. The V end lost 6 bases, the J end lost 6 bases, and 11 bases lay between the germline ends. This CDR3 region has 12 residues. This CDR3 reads CASSPRGNGYTF. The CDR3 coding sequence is TGTGCCAGCAGCCCCCGGGGGAATGGCTACACCTTC.

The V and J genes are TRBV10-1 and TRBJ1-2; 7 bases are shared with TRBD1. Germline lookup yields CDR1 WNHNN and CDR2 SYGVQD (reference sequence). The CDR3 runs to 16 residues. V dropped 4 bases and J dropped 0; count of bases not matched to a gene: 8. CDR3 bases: TGCGCCAGCAGTGGAGATCGGGGACAGCCTAACTATGGCTACACCTTC. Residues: CASSGDRGQPNYGYTF.

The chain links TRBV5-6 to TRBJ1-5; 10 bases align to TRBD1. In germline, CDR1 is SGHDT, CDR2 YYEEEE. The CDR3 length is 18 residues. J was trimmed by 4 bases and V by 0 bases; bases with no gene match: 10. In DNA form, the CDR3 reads TGTGCCAGCAGCTTGGGGGCTTGGGGACAGGGGTTTAATCAGCCCCAGCATTTT. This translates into CASSLGAWGQGFNQPQHF.

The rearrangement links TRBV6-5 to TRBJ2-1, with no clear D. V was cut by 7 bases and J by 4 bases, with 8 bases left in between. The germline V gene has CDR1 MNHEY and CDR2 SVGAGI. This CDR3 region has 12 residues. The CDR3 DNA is TGTGCCAGCATGAAGGATTACAATGAGCAGTTCTTC. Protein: CASMKDYNEQFF.

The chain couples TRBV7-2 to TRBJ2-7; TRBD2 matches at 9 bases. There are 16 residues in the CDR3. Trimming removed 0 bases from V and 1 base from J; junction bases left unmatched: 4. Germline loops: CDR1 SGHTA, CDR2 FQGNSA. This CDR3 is CASSLAISGGSYEQYF. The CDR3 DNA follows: TGTGCCAGCAGCTTAGCGATTAGCGGGGGATCCTACGAGCAGTACTTC.

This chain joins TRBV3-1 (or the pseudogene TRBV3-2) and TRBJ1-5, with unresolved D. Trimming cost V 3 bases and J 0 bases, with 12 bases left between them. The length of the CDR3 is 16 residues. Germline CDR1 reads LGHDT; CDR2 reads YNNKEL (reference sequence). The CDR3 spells CASSQDGGISNQPQHF. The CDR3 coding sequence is TGTGCCAGCAGCCAGGACGGTGGAATTAGCAATCAGCCCCAGCATTTT.

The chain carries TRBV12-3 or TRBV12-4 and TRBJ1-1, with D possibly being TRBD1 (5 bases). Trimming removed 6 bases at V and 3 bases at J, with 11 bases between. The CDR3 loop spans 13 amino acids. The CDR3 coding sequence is TGTGCCAGCAGCGACAGCAAGGACACTGAAGCTTTCTTT. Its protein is CASSDSKDTEAFF.

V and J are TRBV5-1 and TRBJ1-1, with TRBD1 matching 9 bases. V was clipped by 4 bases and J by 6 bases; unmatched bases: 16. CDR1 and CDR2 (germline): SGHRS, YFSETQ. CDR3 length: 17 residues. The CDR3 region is CASSPGGTGNPRSEAFF. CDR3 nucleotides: TGCGCCAGCAGCCCCGGAGGGACAGGGAACCCCAGGTCTGAAGCTTTCTTT.